This T cell receptor (beta chain) was identified during a study of blood T cell repertoires in COVID-19. Germline V CDR1 and CDR2: LNHDA, SQIVND (reference sequence). The CDR3 extends over 13 amino acids. V lost 10 bases, J lost 8 bases, and 12 bases stayed unmatched. Libraries were prepared by immunoSEQ multiplex PCR; TCRdb keeps only in-frame clonotypes and omits some of them. The sample has approximately 350,000 clones; around 87% are singletons. The material sequenced was peripheral blood. This TCR came from a woman in her forties or fifties with COVID-19, enrolled during active disease. This sequence joins TRBV19 and TRBJ1-1, with 8 bases that match TRBD1. Here the CDR3 DNA reads TGTGCCACCGCCTGGACAGGGAGGACGGAAGCTTTCTTT. Translated: CATAWTGRTEAFF.